The 21 T cell receptor beta chains in this list originate from one sample, sequenced in a study of shared clonotypes between healthy human individuals. Repertoires were generated with immunoSEQ multiplex PCR, while TCRdb's copy carries only in-frame clones and drops some. Of more than 2 million clones in the sample, about 93% were seen once. CD45RO-negative CD8 cells positively selected for CCR7 made up the naive population, which excluded terminally differentiated effector memory CD45RA+ cells. Sequencing used naive CD8+ T cells from PBMCs. These receptors all stem from a man between 18 and 29 years old in good health. Some clones in this sample may be carry-over from other donors' samples.

The chain recombines TRBV27 with TRBJ2-7, with TRBD2 matching over 10 bases. V dropped 3 bases and J dropped 4; count of bases not matched to a gene: 3. Germline CDR1 MNHEY, CDR2 SMNVEV (reference sequence). The CDR3 is 14 residues long. The CDR3, as DNA: TGTGCCAGCAGTTTTCAGCGGGAGGGGTACGAGCAGTACTTC. It encodes CASSFQREGYEQYF.

The gene calls are TRBV5-1 and TRBJ2-3; D might be TRBD2 (5 bases). The ends were cut back, 4 bases at V and 0 bases at J, with 18 bases in the middle. Germline CDR1 reads SGHRS; CDR2 reads YFSETQ. The CDR3 loop spans 17 amino acids. CDR3 amino acids: CASSPPAREISTDTQYF. The CDR3 nucleotides are TGCGCCAGCAGCCCACCCGCCCGGGAAATTAGCACAGATACGCAGTATTTT.

This rearrangement joins TRBV21-1 to TRBJ1-2. TRBV21-1 is a listed pseudogene. This CDR3 spans 17 amino acids. This chain's CDR3 is CASSKGGLRIANYGYTF. For the CDR3, the DNA is TGTGCCAGCAGCAAAGGAGGGCTGAGGATAGCTAACTATGGCTACACCTTC.

The V and J genes are TRBV19 and TRBJ1-1; possibly TRBD1 for D (5 bases). Germline CDR1 is LNHDA and CDR2 is SQIVND (reference sequence). V was clipped by 3 bases and J by 5 bases, with 13 bases between them. The CDR3 extends over 14 amino acids. For the CDR3, the DNA is TGTGCCAGTAGTATGAGGCAGGGAAGTACTGAAGCTTTCTTT. It yields the protein CASSMRQGSTEAFF.

This chain joins TRBV13 and TRBJ1-1, with TRBD1 identical over 7 bases. Germline CDR1 is PRHDT and CDR2 is FYEKMQ (reference sequence). The ends lost 3 bases at V and 5 bases at J; junction bases unmatched: 0. The CDR3 is 12 amino acids. The CDR3 bases are TGTGCCAGCAGCTTGGGACAGACTGAAGCTTTCTTT. Translated: CASSLGQTEAFF. Full variable domain (remainder filled in from reference TRBV13 and TRBJ1-1): AAGVIQSPRHLIKEKRETATLKCYPIPRHDTVYWYQQGPGQDPQFLISFYEKMQSDKGSIPDRFSAQQFSDYHSELNMSSLELGDSALYFCASSLGQTEAFFGQGTRLTVV.

The chain is built from TRBV5-4 and TRBJ2-7; 12 nucleotides line up with TRBD2. The V gene's germline CDR1 is SGHNT and CDR2 YYREEE (reference sequence). The CDR3 runs 15 residues. V shed 4 bases and J 1 base; nucleotides not matched to a gene: 3. The CDR3 nucleotides read TGTGCCAGCAGCGTAGGACTAGCGGGATCCTACGAGCAGTACTTC. Encoded protein: CASSVGLAGSYEQYF. The full variable domain, in which reference TRBV5-4 and TRBJ2-7 provide the parts outside the CDR3, is ETGVTQSPTHLIKTRGQQVTLRCSSQSGHNTVSWYQQALGQGPQFIFQYYREEENGRGNFPPRFSGLQFPNYSSELNVNALELDDSALYLCASSVGLAGSYEQYFGPGTRLTVT.

Points on this clone: At the DNA level, this CDR3 is encoded by other sequences in the same sample as well. V and J are TRBV27 and TRBJ2-7, with 8 nucleotides matching TRBD1. The CDR3 has 14 amino acids. CDR1 and CDR2 from the germline V gene are MNHEY and SMNVEV (reference sequence). V gave up 5 bases and J gave up 3 bases; unmatched junction bases: 6. The CDR3 bases are TGTGCCAGCAGTAGCCGGGACAGGAACTACGAGCAGTACTTC. Translation gives CASSSRDRNYEQYF.

The V call is TRBV19, the J call TRBJ2-7; TRBD1 aligns across 8 bases. The CDR3 consists of 15 residues. Germline V lookup: CDR1 LNHDA, CDR2 SQIVND (reference sequence). Trimming took 3 bases from V and 1 from J; bases not matched to a gene: 5. For the CDR3, the DNA is TGTGCCAGTAGTATCCGCGGGACAGGATCCTACGAGCAGTACTTC. Protein sequence: CASSIRGTGSYEQYF.

This chain connects TRBV5-1 to TRBJ2-7; D ambiguous. Per the germline V gene, CDR1 is SGHRS and CDR2 is YFSETQ. This CDR3 region has 13 residues. V was pared by 0 bases and J by 3 bases, with 7 bases between. The CDR3 DNA follows: TGCGCCAGCAGCTTGGAACCTGACTACGAGCAGTACTTC. This gives the protein CASSLEPDYEQYF.

This clone has just one count. The V and J genes are TRBV5-1 and TRBJ2-7, with 10 bases lining up with TRBD1. CDR1 is SGHRS, CDR2 YFSETQ, per germline. CDR3 size: 14 residues. Trimming at V came to 4 bases and at J to 4 bases, leaving 5 bases not matched to a gene. This CDR3 is CASSVMGQGYEQYF. In DNA, the CDR3 is TGCGCCAGCAGCGTAATGGGACAGGGGTACGAGCAGTACTTC. The full variable domain, with the rest looked up from reference TRBV5-1 and TRBJ2-7, is KAGVTQTPRYLIKTRGQQVTLSCSPISGHRSVSWYQQTPGQGLQFLFEYFSETQRNKGNFPGRFSGRQFSNSRSEMNVSTLELGDSALYLCASSVMGQGYEQYFGPGTRLTVT.

In its sample, this clone was seen once. The DNA of the CDR3 is TGTGCCAGCAGCGGAGGACGGGGGGATACGCAGTATTTT. Amino acid sequence: CASSGGRGDTQYF. The chain employs TRBV9 and TRBJ2-3; D may be TRBD2 (6 bases). The CDR3 is 13 amino acids. CDR1 and CDR2 from the germline V gene are SGDLS and YYNGEE. The V end was cut by 3 bases, the J end by 6 bases, with 11 bases between.

The chain couples TRBV2 to TRBJ2-1, with no clear D. V lost 6 bases and J 1 base, leaving 13 bases between the germline ends. The CDR3 spans 15 residues. Germline CDR1 reads SNHLY; CDR2 reads FYNNEI. The CDR3 reads CASSRLDESYNEQFF. The CDR3 DNA follows: TGTGCCAGCAGCAGATTGGACGAATCCTACAATGAGCAGTTCTTC.

V usage is TRBV9 and J usage is TRBJ2-5, with D tentatively TRBD1 (5 bases). This CDR3 comprises 13 residues. Germline V CDR1 and CDR2: SGDLS, YYNGEE. V gave up 3 bases and J gave up 7 bases, with 13 bases separating them. In DNA, the CDR3 is TGTGCCAGCAGCGGTCAGGGATTTGCGACCCAGTACTTC. Translating gives CASSGQGFATQYF.

The chain carries TRBV30 and TRBJ2-2; D is possibly TRBD1 (6 bases). V gave up 2 bases and J gave up 4 bases, with 11 bases separating them. The germline gives CDR1 GTSNPN, CDR2 SVGIG (reference sequence). CDR3 size: 14 residues. The DNA of the CDR3 is TGTGCCTGGAGTTCAGGGGTCAGCACCGGGGAGCTGTTTTTT. Translation: CAWSSGVSTGELFF.

As regards this clone: Other DNA sequences in this sample translate to the same CDR3. CDR3 sequence: CASSQVRGNTGELFF. The CDR3 DNA sequence: TGCGCCAGCAGCCAAGTCCGAGGGAACACCGGGGAGCTGTTTTTT. The V call is TRBV4-1, the J call TRBJ2-2, with D unclear. The germline gives CDR1 MGHRA, CDR2 YSYEKL. V lost 1 base and J 1 base, leaving 7 bases between the germline ends. The CDR3 is 15 residues long.

V and J are TRBV6-1 and TRBJ2-7; D perhaps matches TRBD2 (5 bases). Germline assignment: CDR1 MNHNS and CDR2 SASEGT. The CDR3 loop spans 12 amino acids. The V gene lost 9 bases and the J gene lost 3 bases, with 12 bases spanning the gap. This CDR3 is CASFRRGYEQYF. The DNA for the CDR3 is TGTGCCAGTTTTCGACGGGGCTACGAGCAGTACTTC.

V is TRBV10-3 and J is TRBJ2-2; TRBD1 agrees at 7 bases. The CDR3 spans 13 residues. CDR1 is ENHRY, CDR2 SYGVKD, per germline. After removal of 10 bases from V and 0 bases from J, the junction contained 2 bases not matched to a gene. The CDR3 DNA follows: TGTGCCACCGGACAGGCGAACACCGGGGAGCTGTTTTTT. Residues: CATGQANTGELFF.

This chain uses TRBV14 with TRBJ2-7; D might be TRBD2 (5 bases). V was clipped by 5 bases and J by 4 bases, with 12 bases between them. CDR3 size: 13 residues. Germline V gene lookup returns CDR1 SGHDN and CDR2 FVKESK. For the CDR3, the DNA is TGTGCCAGCAGCGAGAGGGTCGGATACGAGCAGTACTTC. Translated, it gives CASSERVGYEQYF.

Remarks on this clone: Within the sample, other DNA sequences also encode this same CDR3. The chain recombines TRBV11-2 with TRBJ2-7; perhaps TRBD2 as D (5 bases). The length of the CDR3 is 15 residues. Germline V CDR1 and CDR2: SGHAT, FQNNGV. The V end was cut by 1 base, the J end by 2 bases, with 12 bases between. The chain's CDR3 is CASSLGAGKPYEQYF. The CDR3 nucleotides read TGTGCCAGCAGCTTAGGGGCGGGCAAACCCTACGAGCAGTACTTC. Drawing the rest from reference TRBV11-2 and TRBJ2-7, the complete variable domain is EAGVAQSPRYKIIEKRQSVAFWCNPISGHATLYWYQQILGQGPKLLIQFQNNGVVDDSQLPKDRFSAERLKGVDSTLKIQPAKLEDSAVYLCASSLGAGKPYEQYFGPGTRLTVT.

The chain joins TRBV27 to TRBJ2-1; D is undetermined. CDR3 length: 13 residues. The germline gives CDR1 MNHEY, CDR2 SMNVEV (reference sequence). V lost 0 bases, J lost 7 bases, and 7 bases lay in between. The CDR3 region has the DNA TGTGCCAGCAGTTTATCTCAGAGGAATGAGCAGTTCTTC. Translated, it gives CASSLSQRNEQFF.

Here the CDR3 reads CASSNRGGYTF. The CDR3 coding sequence is TGTGCCAGCAGTAACAGGGGTGGCTACACCTTC. V usage is TRBV6-6 and J usage is TRBJ1-2; 7 positions agree with TRBD1. This CDR3 contains 11 residues. V lost 5 bases, J lost 7 bases, and 1 base stayed unmatched. The germline CDR1 and CDR2 sequences are MNHNY and SVGAGI (reference sequence).